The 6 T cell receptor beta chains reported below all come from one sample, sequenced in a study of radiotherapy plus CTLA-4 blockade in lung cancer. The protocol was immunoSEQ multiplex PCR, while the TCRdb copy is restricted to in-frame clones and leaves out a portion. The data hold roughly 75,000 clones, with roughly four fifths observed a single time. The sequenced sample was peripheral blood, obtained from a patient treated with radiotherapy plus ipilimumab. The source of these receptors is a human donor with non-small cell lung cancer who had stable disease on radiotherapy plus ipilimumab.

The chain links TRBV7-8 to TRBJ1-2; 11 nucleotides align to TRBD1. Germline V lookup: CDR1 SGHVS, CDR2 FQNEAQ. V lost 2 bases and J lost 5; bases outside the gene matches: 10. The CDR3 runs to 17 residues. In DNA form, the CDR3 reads TGTGCCAGCAGCTTACCAGGGACAGGGGGGAGGTTTTATGGCTACACCTTC. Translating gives CASSLPGTGGRFYGYTF. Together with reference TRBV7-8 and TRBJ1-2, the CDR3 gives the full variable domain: GAGVSQSPRYKVAKRGQDVALRCDPISGHVSLFWYQQALGQGPEFLTYFQNEAQLDKSGLPSDRFFAERPEGSVSTLKIQRTQQEDSAVYLCASSLPGTGGRFYGYTFGSGTRLTVV.

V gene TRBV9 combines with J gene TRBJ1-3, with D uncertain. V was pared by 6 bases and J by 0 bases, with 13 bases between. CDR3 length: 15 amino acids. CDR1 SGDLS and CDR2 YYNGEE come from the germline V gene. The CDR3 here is CASTPTGSSGNTIYF. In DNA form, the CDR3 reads TGTGCCAGCACCCCGACCGGTTCCTCTGGAAACACCATATATTTT.

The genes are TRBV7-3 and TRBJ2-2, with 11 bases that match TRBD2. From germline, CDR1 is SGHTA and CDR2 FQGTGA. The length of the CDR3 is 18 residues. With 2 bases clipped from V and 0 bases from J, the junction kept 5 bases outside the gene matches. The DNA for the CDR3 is TGTGCCAGCAGCTTACTAGCGGGGGGCTCGACGAACACCGGGGAGCTGTTTTTT. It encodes CASSLLAGGSTNTGELFF.

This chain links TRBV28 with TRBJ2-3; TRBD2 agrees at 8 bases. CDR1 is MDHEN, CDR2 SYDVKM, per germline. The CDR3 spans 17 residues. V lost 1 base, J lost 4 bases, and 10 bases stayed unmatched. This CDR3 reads CASSLSGLGRGADTQYF. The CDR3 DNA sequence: TGTGCCAGCAGTTTATCGGGACTAGGGAGGGGCGCAGATACGCAGTATTTT.

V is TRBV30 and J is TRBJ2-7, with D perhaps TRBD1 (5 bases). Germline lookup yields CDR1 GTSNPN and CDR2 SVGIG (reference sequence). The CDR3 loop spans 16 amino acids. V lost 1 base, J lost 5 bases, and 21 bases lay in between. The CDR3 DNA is TGTGCCTGGAGTGAGGCTCTGGGGCTAGGTATCGACGAGCAGTACTTC. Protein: CAWSEALGLGIDEQYF.

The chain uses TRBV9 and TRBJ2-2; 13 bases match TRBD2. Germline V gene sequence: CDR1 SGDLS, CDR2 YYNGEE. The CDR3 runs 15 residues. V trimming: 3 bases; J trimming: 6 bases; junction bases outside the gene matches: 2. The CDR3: CASSGGLAGSGELFF. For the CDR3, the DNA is TGTGCCAGCAGCGGGGGACTAGCGGGGTCCGGGGAGCTGTTTTTT.